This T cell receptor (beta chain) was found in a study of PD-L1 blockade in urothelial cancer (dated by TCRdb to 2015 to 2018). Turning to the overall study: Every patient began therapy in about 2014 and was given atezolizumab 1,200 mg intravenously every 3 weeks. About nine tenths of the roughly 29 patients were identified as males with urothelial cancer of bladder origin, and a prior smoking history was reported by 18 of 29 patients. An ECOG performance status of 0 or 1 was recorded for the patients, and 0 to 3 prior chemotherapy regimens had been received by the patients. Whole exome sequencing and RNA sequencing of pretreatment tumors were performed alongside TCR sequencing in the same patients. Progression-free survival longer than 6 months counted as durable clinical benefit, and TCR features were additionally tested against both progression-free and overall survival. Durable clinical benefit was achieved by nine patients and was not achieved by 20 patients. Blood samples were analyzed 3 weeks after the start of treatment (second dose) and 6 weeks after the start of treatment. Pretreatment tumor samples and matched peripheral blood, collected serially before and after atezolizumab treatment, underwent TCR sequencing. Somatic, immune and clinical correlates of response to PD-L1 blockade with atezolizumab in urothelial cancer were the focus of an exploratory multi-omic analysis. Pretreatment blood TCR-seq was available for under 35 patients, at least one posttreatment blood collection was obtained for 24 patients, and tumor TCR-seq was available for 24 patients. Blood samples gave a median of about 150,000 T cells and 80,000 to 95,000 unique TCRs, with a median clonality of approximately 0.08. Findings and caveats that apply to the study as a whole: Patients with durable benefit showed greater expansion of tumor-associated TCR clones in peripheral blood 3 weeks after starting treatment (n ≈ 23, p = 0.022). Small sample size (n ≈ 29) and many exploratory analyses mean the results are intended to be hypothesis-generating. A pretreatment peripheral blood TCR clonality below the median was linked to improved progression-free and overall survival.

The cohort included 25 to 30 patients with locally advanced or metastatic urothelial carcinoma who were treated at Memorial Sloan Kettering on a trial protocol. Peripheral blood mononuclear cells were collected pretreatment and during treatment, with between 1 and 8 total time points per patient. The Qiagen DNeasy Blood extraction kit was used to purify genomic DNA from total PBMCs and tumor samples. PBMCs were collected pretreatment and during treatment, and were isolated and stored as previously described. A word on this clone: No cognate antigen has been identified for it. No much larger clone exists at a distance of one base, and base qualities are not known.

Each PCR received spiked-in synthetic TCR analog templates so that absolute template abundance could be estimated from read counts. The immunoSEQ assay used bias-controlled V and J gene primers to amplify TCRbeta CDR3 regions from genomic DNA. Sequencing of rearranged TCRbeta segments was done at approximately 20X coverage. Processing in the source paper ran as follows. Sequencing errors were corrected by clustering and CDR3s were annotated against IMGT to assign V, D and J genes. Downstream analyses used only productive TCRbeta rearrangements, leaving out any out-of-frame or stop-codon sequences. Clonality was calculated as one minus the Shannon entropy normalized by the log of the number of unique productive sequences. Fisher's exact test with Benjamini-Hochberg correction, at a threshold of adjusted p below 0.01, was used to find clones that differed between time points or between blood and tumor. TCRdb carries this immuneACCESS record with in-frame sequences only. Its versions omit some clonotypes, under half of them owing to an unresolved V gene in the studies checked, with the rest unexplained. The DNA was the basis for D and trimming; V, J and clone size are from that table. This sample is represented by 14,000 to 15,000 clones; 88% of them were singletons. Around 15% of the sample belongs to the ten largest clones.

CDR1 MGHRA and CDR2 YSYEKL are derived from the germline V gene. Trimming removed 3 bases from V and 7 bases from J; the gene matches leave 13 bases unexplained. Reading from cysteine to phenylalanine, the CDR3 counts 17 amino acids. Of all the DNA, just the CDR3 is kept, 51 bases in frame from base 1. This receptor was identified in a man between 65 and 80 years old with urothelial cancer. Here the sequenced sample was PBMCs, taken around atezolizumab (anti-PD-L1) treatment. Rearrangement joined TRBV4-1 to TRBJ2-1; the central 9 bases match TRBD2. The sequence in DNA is TGCGCCAGCAGCCATGGCGGGGGGGCCATGGGGGGGAATGAGCAGTTCTTC. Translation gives CASSHGGGAMGGNEQFF.